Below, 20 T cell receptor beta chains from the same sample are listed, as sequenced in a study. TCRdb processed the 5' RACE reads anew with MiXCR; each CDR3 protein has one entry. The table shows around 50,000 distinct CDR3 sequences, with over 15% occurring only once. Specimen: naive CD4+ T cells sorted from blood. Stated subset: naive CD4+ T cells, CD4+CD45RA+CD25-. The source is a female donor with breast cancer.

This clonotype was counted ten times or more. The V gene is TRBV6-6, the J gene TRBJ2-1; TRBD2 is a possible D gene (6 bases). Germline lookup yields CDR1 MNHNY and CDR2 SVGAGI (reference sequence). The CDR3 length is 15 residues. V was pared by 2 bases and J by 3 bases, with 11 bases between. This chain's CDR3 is CASSYTAGVYNEQFF. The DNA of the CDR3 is TGTGCCAGCAGTTACACAGCGGGTGTCTACAATGAGCAGTTCTTC.

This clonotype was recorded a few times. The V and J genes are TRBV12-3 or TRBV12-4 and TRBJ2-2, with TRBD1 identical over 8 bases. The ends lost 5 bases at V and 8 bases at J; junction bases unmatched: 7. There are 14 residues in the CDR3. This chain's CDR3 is CASSPQGARGELFF. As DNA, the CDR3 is TGTGCCAGCAGTCCTCAGGGGGCGCGAGGGGAGCTGTTTTTT.

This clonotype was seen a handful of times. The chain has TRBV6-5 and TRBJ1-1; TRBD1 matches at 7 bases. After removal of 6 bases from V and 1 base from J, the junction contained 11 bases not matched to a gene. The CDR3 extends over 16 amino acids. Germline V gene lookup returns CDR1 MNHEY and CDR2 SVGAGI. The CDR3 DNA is TGTGCCAGCAGCAAGGACAGGATCAATGGGAACACTGAAGCTTTCTTT. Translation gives CASSKDRINGNTEAFF.

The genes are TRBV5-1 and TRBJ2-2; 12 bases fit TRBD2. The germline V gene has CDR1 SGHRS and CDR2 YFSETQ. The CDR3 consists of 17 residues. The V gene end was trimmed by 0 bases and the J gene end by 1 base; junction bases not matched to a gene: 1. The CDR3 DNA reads TGCGCCAGCAGCTTGGGGACTAGCGGGAAGAACACCGGGGAGCTGTTTTTT. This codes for CASSLGTSGKNTGELFF.

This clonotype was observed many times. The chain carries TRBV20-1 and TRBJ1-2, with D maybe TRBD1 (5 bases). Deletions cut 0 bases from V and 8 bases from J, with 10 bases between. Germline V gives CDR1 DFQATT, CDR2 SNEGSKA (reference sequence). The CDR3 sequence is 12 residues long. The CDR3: CSARDGGSGYTF. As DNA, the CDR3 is TGCAGTGCTAGAGATGGGGGATCGGGCTACACCTTC.

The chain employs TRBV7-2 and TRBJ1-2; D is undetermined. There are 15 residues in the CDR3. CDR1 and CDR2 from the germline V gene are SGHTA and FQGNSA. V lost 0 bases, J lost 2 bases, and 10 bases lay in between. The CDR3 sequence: CASSLAADVNYGYTF. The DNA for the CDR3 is TGTGCCAGCAGCTTAGCGGCGGACGTAAACTATGGCTACACCTTC.

The CDR3 nucleotides read TGCGCCAGCAGCTTTGACGTGGGGAATACGCAGTATTTT. This sequence encodes CASSFDVGNTQYF. The genes are TRBV5-1 and TRBJ2-3, with D unresolved. The CDR3 is made up of 13 amino acids. V lost 2 bases and J 7 bases, leaving 11 bases between the germline ends. CDR1 is SGHRS, CDR2 YFSETQ, per germline.

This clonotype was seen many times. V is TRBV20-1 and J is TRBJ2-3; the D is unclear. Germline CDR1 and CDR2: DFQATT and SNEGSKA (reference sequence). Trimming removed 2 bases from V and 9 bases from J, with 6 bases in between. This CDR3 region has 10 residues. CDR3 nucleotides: TGCAGTGCTAGATCCTGGACGCAGTATTTT. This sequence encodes CSARSWTQYF.

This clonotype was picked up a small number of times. This CDR3 reads CASSSLNWALANEKLFF. The CDR3 DNA is TGTGCCAGCAGTTCCCTAAATTGGGCATTGGCTAATGAAAAACTGTTTTTT. This sequence joins TRBV2 and TRBJ1-4; D uncertain. Germline V gene lookup returns CDR1 SNHLY and CDR2 FYNNEI. Trimming shortened V by 5 bases and J by 3 bases, and 19 bases separated the two germline ends. The CDR3 runs to 17 residues.

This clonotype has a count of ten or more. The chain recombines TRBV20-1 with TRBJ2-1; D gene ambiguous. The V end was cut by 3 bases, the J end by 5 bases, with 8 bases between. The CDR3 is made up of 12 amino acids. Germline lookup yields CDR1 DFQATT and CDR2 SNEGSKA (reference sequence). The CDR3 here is CSASGPNNEQFF. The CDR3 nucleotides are TGCAGTGCTAGCGGTCCTAACAATGAGCAGTTCTTC.

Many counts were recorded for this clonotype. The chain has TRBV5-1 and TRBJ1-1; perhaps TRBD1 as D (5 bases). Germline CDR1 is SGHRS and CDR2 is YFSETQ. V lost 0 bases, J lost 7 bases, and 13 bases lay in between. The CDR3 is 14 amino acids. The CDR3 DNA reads TGCGCCAGCAGCTTGGGCGGGGCGGAGGGTGAAGCTTTCTTT. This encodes CASSLGGAEGEAFF.

The CDR3 sequence: CSARAMNRGGNSPLHF. The CDR3, as DNA: TGCAGTGCTAGAGCCATGAACAGGGGGGGCAATTCACCCCTCCACTTT. The V call is TRBV20-1, the J call TRBJ1-6, with 8 bases aligning to TRBD1. The germline gives CDR1 DFQATT, CDR2 SNEGSKA (reference sequence). V shed 1 base and J 7 bases; nucleotides not matched to a gene: 9. CDR3 size: 16 residues.

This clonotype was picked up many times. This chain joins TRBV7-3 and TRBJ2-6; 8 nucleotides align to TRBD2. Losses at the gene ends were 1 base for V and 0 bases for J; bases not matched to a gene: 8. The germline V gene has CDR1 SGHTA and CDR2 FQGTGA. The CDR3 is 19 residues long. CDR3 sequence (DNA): TGTGCCAGCAGCTTAAAAGGGAGGCTAGCGGGCTCTGGGGCCAACGTCCTGACTTTC. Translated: CASSLKGRLAGSGANVLTF. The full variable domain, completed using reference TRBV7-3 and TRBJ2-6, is GAGVSQTPSNKVTEKGKYVELRCDPISGHTALYWYRQSLGQGPEFLIYFQGTGAADDSGLPNDRFFAVRPEGSVSTLKIQRTERGDSAVYLCASSLKGRLAGSGANVLTFGAGSRLTVL.

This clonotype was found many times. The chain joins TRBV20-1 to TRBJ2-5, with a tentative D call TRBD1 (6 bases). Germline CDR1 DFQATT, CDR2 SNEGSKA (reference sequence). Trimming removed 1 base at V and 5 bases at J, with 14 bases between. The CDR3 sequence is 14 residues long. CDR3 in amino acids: CSARGGDRLETQYF. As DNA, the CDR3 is TGCAGTGCTAGAGGTGGAGACAGGTTGGAGACCCAGTACTTC.

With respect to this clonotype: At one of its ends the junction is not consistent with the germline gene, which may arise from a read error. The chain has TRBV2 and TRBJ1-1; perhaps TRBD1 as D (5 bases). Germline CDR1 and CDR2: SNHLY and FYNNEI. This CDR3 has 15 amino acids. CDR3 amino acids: CASSEMGQGGTEALF. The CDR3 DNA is TGTGCCAGCAGTGAAATGGGCCAGGGTGGCACTGAAGCTCTCTTT.

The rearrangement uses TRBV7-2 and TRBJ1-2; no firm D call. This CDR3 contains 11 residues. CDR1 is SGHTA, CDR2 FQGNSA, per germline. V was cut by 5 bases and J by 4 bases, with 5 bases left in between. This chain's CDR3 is CASSAAYGYTF. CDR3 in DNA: TGTGCCAGCAGCGCAGCCTATGGCTACACCTTC. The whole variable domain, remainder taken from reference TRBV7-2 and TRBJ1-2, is GAGVSQSPSNKVTEKGKDVELRCDPISGHTALYWYRQSLGQGLEFLIYFQGNSAPDKSGLPSDRFSAERTGGSVSTLTIQRTQQEDSAVYLCASSAAYGYTFGSGTRLTVV.

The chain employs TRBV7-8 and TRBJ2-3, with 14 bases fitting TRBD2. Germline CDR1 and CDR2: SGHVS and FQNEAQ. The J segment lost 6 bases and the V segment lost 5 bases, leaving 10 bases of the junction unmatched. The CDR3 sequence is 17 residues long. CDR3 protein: CASSQSGLAGASDTQYF. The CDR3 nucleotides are TGTGCCAGCAGCCAATCGGGACTAGCGGGAGCTTCGGATACGCAGTATTTT.

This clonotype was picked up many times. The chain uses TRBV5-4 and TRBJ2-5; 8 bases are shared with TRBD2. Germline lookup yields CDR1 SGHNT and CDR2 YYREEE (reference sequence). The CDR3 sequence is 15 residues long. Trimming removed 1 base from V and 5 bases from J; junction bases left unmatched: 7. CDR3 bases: TGTGCCAGCAGCTTGTTACGGGGCGGGGGGGAGACCCAGTACTTC. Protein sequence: CASSLLRGGGETQYF.

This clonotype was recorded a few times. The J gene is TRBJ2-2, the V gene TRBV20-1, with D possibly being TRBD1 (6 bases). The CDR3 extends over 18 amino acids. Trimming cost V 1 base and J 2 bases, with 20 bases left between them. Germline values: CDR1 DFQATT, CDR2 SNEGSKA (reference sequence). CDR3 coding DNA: TGCAGTGCTAGAGGAGGACTGAGGGACATACGTAACACCGGGGAGCTGTTTTTT. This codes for CSARGGLRDIRNTGELFF.

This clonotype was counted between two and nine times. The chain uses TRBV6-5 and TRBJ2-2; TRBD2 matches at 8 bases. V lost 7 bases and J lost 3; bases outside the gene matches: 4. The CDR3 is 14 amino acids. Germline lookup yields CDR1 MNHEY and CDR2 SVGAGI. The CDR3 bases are TGTGCCAGCAAGCCAGCGGGGGACACCGGGGAGCTGTTTTTT. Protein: CASKPAGDTGELFF.